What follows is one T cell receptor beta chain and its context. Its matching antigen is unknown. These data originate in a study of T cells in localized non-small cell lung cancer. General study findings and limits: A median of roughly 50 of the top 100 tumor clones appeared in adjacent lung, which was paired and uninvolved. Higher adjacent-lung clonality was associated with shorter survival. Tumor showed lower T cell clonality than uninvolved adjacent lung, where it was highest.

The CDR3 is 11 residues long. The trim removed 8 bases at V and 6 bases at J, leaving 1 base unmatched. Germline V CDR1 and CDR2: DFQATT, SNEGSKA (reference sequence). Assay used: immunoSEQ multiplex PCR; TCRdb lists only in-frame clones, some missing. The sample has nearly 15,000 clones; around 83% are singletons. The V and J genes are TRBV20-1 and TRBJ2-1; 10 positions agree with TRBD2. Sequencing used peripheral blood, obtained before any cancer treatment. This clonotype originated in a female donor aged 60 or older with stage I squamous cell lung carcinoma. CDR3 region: CSLAGVNEQFF. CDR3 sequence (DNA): TGCAGTCTAGCGGGAGTCAATGAGCAGTTCTTC.